This TCR beta chain comes out of a study of blood T cell repertoires in COVID-19. Background on the study: Collection of acute and convalescent COVID-19 samples took place in the United States, Italy and Spain. Sample material is recorded as cDNA or gDNA derived from T cells, B-cell-depleted T cells, or PBMCs.

The CDR3 has 11 amino acids. CDR1 is MNHEY and CDR2 is SMNVEV in the germline V gene (reference sequence). V lost 3 bases and J lost 5, with 5 bases in between. In the source study's methods: For nucleated cells, counts were estimated from reference gene primer amplification. Assay: immunoSEQ multiplex PCR; the TCRdb copy retains only in-frame clones and omits some. V and J calls and clone size follow that table, whereas D and trimming were derived from the DNA. The top ten clones hold more than 15% of a sample with about 46,000 clones, over 80% of them seen once. Sequencing was performed on peripheral blood. The receptor comes from a human donor in a cohort sampled during active COVID-19. The V and J genes are TRBV27 and TRBJ2-7; the D gene is possibly TRBD2 (5 bases). CDR3 loop: CASSFGDEQYF. CDR3 nucleotides: TGTGCCAGCAGTTTCGGGGACGAGCAGTACTTC.